The TCR beta chain under discussion was sequenced for a study of cytomegalovirus exposure and HLA in healthy donors. Overall study: Drawn from HLA-typed donors, about 85 million unique TCRs were held in an early data release. Study-wide points: The authors later found TCR association rates varying by HLA locus, with DRB1 most and HLA-C fewest. It is likely that the observed cluster of highly shared sequence variants was a sequencing artifact.

PCR used 60 Vbeta primers and 13 Jbeta primers. Libraries were prepared by immunoSEQ multiplex PCR; TCRdb keeps only in-frame clonotypes and omits some of them. The table includes some 200,000 clones, 81% detected once. Trimming removed 2 bases at V and 4 bases at J, with 13 bases between. The germline V gene encodes CDR1 SGHTS and CDR2 YDEGEE. The CDR3 sequence is 15 residues long. This clone has just a few counts. Its antigen is still unknown. This receptor was taken from a man in his fifties or sixties in good health and CMV-seronegative. The sequenced sample consisted of PBMCs. This chain uses TRBV5-8 with TRBJ1-5, with D maybe TRBD1 (6 bases). As DNA, the CDR3 is TGTGCCAGCAGCTTCACAGGGTCTGGGAATCAGCCCCAGCATTTT. This encodes CASSFTGSGNQPQHF.